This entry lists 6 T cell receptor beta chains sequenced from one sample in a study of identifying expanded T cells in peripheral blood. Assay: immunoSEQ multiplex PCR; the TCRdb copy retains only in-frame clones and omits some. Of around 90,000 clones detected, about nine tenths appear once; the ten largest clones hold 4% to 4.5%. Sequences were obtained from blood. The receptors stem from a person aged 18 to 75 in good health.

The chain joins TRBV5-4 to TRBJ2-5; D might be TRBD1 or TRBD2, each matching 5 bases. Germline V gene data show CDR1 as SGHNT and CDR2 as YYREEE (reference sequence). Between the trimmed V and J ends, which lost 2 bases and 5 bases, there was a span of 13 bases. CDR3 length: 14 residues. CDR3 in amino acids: CASSFSGTRETQYF. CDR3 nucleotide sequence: TGTGCCAGCAGCTTCTCCGGGACGCGTGAGACCCAGTACTTC.

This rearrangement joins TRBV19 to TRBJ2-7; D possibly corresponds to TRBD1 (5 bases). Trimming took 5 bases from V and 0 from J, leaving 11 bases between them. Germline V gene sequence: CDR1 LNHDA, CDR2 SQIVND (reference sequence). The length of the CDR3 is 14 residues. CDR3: CASSWGVDSYEQYF. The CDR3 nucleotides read TGTGCCAGTAGTTGGGGCGTAGACTCCTACGAGCAGTACTTC.

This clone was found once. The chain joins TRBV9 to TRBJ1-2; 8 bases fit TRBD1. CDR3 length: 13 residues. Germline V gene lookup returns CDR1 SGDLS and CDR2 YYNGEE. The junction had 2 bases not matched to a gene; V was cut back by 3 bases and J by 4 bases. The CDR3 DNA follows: TGTGCCAGCAGCGGACAGGGGTTCTATGGCTACACCTTC. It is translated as CASSGQGFYGYTF.

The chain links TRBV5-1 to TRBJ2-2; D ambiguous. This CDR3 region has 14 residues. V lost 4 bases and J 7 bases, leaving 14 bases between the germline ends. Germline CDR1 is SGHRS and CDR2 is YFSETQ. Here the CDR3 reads CASSTDGPGGELFF. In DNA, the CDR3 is TGCGCCAGCAGCACGGACGGGCCAGGCGGGGAGCTGTTTTTT.

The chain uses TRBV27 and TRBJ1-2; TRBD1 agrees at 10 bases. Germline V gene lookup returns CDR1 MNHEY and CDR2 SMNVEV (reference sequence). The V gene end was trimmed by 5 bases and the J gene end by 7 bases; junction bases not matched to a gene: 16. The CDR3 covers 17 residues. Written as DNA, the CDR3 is TGTGCCAGCAGTCCCTCCGTTGGGGGACAGGGGAATAGTGGCTACACCTTC. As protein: CASSPSVGGQGNSGYTF.

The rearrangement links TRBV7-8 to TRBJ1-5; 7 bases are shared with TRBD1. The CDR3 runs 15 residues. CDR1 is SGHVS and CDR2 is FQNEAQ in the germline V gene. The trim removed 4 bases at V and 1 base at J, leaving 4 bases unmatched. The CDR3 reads CASSSTQGSNQPQHF. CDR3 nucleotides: TGTGCCAGCAGCTCGACACAGGGGAGCAATCAGCCCCAGCATTTT. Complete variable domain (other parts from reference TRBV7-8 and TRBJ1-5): GAGVSQSPRYKVAKRGQDVALRCDPISGHVSLFWYQQALGQGPEFLTYFQNEAQLDKSGLPSDRFFAERPEGSVSTLKIQRTQQEDSAVYLCASSSTQGSNQPQHFGDGTRLSIL.